Below, 13 T cell receptor beta chains from the same sample are listed, as sequenced in a study of cytomegalovirus exposure and HLA in healthy donors (dated by TCRdb to about 2017). The library relied on the immunoSEQ multiplex PCR assay. A mixture of 60 forward primers for TCR Vbeta segments and 13 reverse primers for TCR Jbeta segments was used in the multiplex PCR. TCRdb obtained this table from immuneACCESS and retained in-frame rearrangements with V and J assigned. These tables miss some clones; where compared with another copy, unresolved V genes account for less than half of the shortfall, and the remainder is unexplained. Counted in this sample were over 150,000 clones; around four fifths of them appeared once. Roughly 1.3% of the sample rests with the top ten. Input material: PBMCs. The receptors were gathered from a woman between 45 and 65 years old in good health and CMV-seronegative.

This clone was counted between two and nine times. CDR3 sequence: CASSILAGRRNEQFF. In DNA, the CDR3 is TGTGCCAGTAGTATCCTAGCGGGACGAAGGAATGAGCAGTTCTTC. V is TRBV19 and J is TRBJ2-1; 9 bases are shared with TRBD2. Germline V gene data show CDR1 as LNHDA and CDR2 as SQIVND (reference sequence). This CDR3 has 15 amino acids. V lost 3 bases, J lost 7 bases, and 7 bases stayed unmatched.

The chain uses TRBV5-5 and TRBJ1-5, with D perhaps TRBD1 (6 bases). This CDR3 has 17 amino acids. Between the trimmed V and J ends, which lost 0 bases and 0 bases, there was a span of 13 bases. Germline values: CDR1 SGHKS, CDR2 YYEKEE (reference sequence). The CDR3 DNA sequence: TGTGCCAGCAGCTTGGGATTGAGGGGGAATAGCAATCAGCCCCAGCATTTT. Its protein product is CASSLGLRGNSNQPQHF.

This clone was counted between two and nine times. This chain joins TRBV7-9 and TRBJ2-3; a weak D match, TRBD2 (6 bases). Germline CDR1 and CDR2: SEHNR and FQNEAQ (reference sequence). Trimming took off 8 bases at V and 0 bases at J, with 9 bases between the two ends. The CDR3 consists of 13 residues. CDR3: CASGRQSTDTQYF. The CDR3 coding sequence is TGTGCCAGCGGGAGGCAAAGCACAGATACGCAGTATTTT.

The rearrangement links TRBV5-6 to TRBJ2-5; D call uncertain. Trimming took off 4 bases at V and 5 bases at J, with 18 bases between the two ends. The CDR3 totals 15 residues. Germline-derived CDR1 and CDR2 are SGHDT and YYEEEE. The CDR3 DNA sequence: TGTGCCAGCAGCCCCAACTGGCCCGTCGGGGAGACCCAGTACTTC. Residues: CASSPNWPVGETQYF.

This clone was counted between two and nine times. The V call is TRBV28, the J call TRBJ1-5, with D hard to call. Trimming pared 1 base from V and 3 bases from J, leaving 4 bases between. The CDR3 loop spans 13 amino acids. Germline assignment: CDR1 MDHEN and CDR2 SYDVKM. Here the CDR3 DNA reads TGTGCCAGCAGTTTATTAAACAATCAGCCCCAGCATTTT. It is translated as CASSLLNNQPQHF.

This chain joins TRBV7-2 and TRBJ1-1; 8 bases align to TRBD1. J lost 1 base, V lost 5 bases, and 6 bases had no gene match. Germline CDR1 and CDR2: SGHTA and FQGNSA. This CDR3 has 15 residues. The CDR3 here is CASSLGTGGNTEAFF. Here the CDR3 DNA reads TGTGCCAGCAGCCTAGGGACAGGTGGGAACACTGAAGCTTTCTTT.

CDR3 sequence: CASEGVIGNTIYF. The CDR3 DNA sequence: TGTGCCAGCGAGGGGGTTATCGGAAACACCATATATTTT. The V call is TRBV28, the J call TRBJ1-3; a possible D gene is TRBD1 (6 bases). The V and J ends lost 8 bases and 4 bases respectively, with 12 bases between them. Germline V gene lookup returns CDR1 MDHEN and CDR2 SYDVKM. The length of the CDR3 is 13 residues.

This chain links TRBV2 with TRBJ2-4; possible D gene TRBD2, 7 bases. Germline V lookup: CDR1 SNHLY, CDR2 FYNNEI. V was trimmed by 5 bases and J by 6 bases, leaving 14 bases between them. CDR3 length equals 14 residues. The CDR3 bases are TGTGCCAGCAGTATCCAGGGGAGGGGAAACATTCAGTACTTC. Amino acid sequence: CASSIQGRGNIQYF. Combining the CDR3 with reference TRBV2 and TRBJ2-4 gives the whole variable domain EPEVTQTPSHQVTQMGQEVILRCVPISNHLYFYWYRQILGQKVEFLVSFYNNEISEKSEIFDDQFSVERPDGSNFTLKIRSTKLEDSAMYFCASSIQGRGNIQYFGAGTRLSVL.

This chain uses TRBV19 with TRBJ2-1; possible D gene TRBD1, 6 bases. The germline gives CDR1 LNHDA, CDR2 SQIVND (reference sequence). The ends were cut back, 5 bases at V and 4 bases at J, with 24 bases in the middle. This CDR3 is built from 18 residues. The CDR3 coding sequence is TGTGCCAGTAGTGCCCCTGGGACACCTGGGCGGGTGTACAATGAGCAGTTCTTC. Translation: CASSAPGTPGRVYNEQFF.

In its sample, this clone was seen a few times. V and J are TRBV7-9 and TRBJ1-5, with unresolved D. The V gene lost 4 bases and the J gene lost 2 bases, with 9 bases spanning the gap. The CDR3 covers 14 residues. Germline CDR1 SEHNR, CDR2 FQNEAQ (reference sequence). The CDR3 here is CASSSWGGNQPQHF. The CDR3 nucleotides read TGTGCCAGCAGCTCCTGGGGAGGCAATCAGCCCCAGCATTTT.

The genes are TRBV6-1 and TRBJ2-1; TRBD1 is a possible D gene (9 bases). CDR1 and CDR2 from the germline V gene are MNHNS and SASEGT. The CDR3 extends over 13 amino acids. The CDR3 DNA reads TGTTCGGGAGGGGGGACAGGGCGTGGGGAGCAGTTCTTC. Its translation is CSGGGTGRGEQFF.

This clone was counted between two and nine times. The chain employs TRBV11-3 and TRBJ1-1, with D unresolved. V shed 1 base and J shed 5 bases, with 11 bases lying between them. The CDR3 is 14 amino acids. Germline CDR1 and CDR2: SGHNT and YENEEA. The CDR3, as DNA: TGTGCCAGCAGCTTAGGAGTGCTAGGAACTGAAGCTTTCTTT. It codes for CASSLGVLGTEAFF. Together with reference TRBV11-3 and TRBJ1-1, the CDR3 gives the full variable domain: EAGVVQSPRYKIIEKKQPVAFWCNPISGHNTLYWYLQNLGQGPELLIRYENEEAVDDSQLPKDRFSAERLKGVDSTLKIQPAELGDSAVYLCASSLGVLGTEAFFGQGTRLTVV.

This chain connects TRBV5-8 to TRBJ2-7, with TRBD1 identical over 7 bases. CDR3 length: 13 residues. Germline trimming cut 7 bases from V and 0 bases from J; bases unmatched to any gene: 4. Germline CDR1 is SGHTS and CDR2 is YDEGEE. The CDR3 spells CASWHRGSYEQYF. CDR3 in DNA: TGTGCCAGCTGGCACAGGGGCTCCTACGAGCAGTACTTC.